The clone carrying this T cell receptor beta chain has a handful of counts. Antigen unknown. The study profiled TCR beta VDJ and CDR3 using genomic DNA as template. TCRdb analysed the reads with MiXCR anew, one entry per CDR3 protein. The table lists about 160,000 distinct CDR3 sequences, approximately 40% of them singletons. This specimen belongs to a study of CD8+CD57+ T cells in acquired aplastic anemia. Study-wide results and limits: Patients and controls shared twenty-nine CD8+ CDR3 sequences, highly expressed in patients.

V was trimmed by 3 bases and J by 4 bases, leaving 13 bases between them. The CDR3 sequence is 15 residues long. Germline lookup yields CDR1 MNHEY and CDR2 SMNVEV (reference sequence). The specimen sequenced was sorted CD4+, CD8+, or CD8+CD57+ T cells (not recorded which) from PBMCs. The chain couples TRBV27 to TRBJ1-3, with D tentatively TRBD1 (6 bases). The TCR sequence derives from a human donor in good health. CDR3 sequence reads: CASSFSGAHGNTIYF. The CDR3 DNA reads TGTGCCAGCAGTTTTTCGGGGGCGCACGGAAACACCATATATTTT.